This T cell receptor (beta chain) was documented in a study of cytomegalovirus exposure and HLA in healthy donors. Overall study context: Findings of an earlier analysis included over 95 million unique TCR beta sequences from 170 million or so T cells. The study placed 80% to 90% of its approximately 400 genotyped donors in the Caucasian-associated ancestry cluster.

As regards this clone: Its target is unknown.

Whole-study findings and limits: As a later analysis revealed, the rate of TCR association differed by HLA locus, with DRB1 most and HLA-C fewest. Productive status was seen about 87% or about 30% of the time for most TCR beta V segments in an earlier analysis.

60 Vbeta and 13 Jbeta primers were used in PCR. Sequencing was performed with immunoSEQ multiplex PCR; in TCRdb, only in-frame clones are kept and a portion is missing. The table records 200,000 or so clones, over 70% of them present only once. Germline-derived CDR1 and CDR2 are SGHTA and FQGNSA. Germline trimming cut 2 bases from V and 3 bases from J; bases unmatched to any gene: 13. This CDR3 spans 17 amino acids. This receptor was identified in a man aged 45-65 years in good health and CMV-seronegative. V is TRBV7-2 and J is TRBJ2-7, with TRBD1 matching 7 bases. Sample: PBMCs. CDR3 in DNA: TGTGCCAGCAGCTTAAAGGGGATAAGGGACAGAGTCTACGAGCAGTACTTC. It specifies CASSLKGIRDRVYEQYF.